Given below is one T cell receptor beta chain in context. Sequence at one end of the junction differs from germline and may be a read error. The data originate from a study of cytomegalovirus exposure and HLA in healthy donors. Assay: immunoSEQ multiplex PCR; the TCRdb copy retains only in-frame clones and omits some. This table has just under 75,000 clones, about 93% appearing once. The CDR3 sequence is 15 residues long. Germline CDR1 is MDHEN and CDR2 is SYDVKM. This receptor was taken from a woman aged 18-29 years in good health and CMV-seropositive. The V and J genes are TRBV28 and TRBJ2-7; the D gene is possibly TRBD2 (6 bases). Specimen: PBMCs. CDR3 loop: CASSSGTPVSSEQYF. In DNA, the CDR3 is TGTGCCAGCAGTTCCGGGACTCCTGTCTCCTCCGAGCAGTACTTC. Looking up the rest from reference TRBV28 and TRBJ2-7 gives the full variable domain: DVKVTQSSRYLVKRTGEKVFLECVQDMDHENMFWYRQDPGLGLRLIYFSYDVKMKEKGDIPEGYSVSREKKERFSLILESASTNQTSMYLCASSSGTPVSSEQYFGPGTRLTVT.